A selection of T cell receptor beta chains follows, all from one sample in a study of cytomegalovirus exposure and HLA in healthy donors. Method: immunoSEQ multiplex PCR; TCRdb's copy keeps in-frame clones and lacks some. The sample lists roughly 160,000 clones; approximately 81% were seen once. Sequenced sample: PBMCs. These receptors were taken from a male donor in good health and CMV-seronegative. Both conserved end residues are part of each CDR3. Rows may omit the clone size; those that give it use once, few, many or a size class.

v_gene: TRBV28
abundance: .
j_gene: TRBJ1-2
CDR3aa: CASSLLSLRGYTF

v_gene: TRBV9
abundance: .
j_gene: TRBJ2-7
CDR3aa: CASSHPGTTGDEQYF

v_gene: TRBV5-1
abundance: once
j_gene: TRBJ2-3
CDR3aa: CASSSQDPSAGDTQYF

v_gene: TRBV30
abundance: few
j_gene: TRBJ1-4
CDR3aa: CAWSLVSSATNEKLFF

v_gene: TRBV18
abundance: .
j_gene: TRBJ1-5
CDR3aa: CASSYPTTGGQPQHF

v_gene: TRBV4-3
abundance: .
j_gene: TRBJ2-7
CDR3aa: CASSQKSFRDSYSYEQYF

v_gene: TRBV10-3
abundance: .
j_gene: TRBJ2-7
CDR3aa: CAIRDSSYEQYF

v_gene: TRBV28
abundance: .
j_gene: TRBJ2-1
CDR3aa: CASSILAGGNYYNEQFF

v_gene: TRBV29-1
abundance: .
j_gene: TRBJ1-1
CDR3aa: CSVERLVNTEAFF

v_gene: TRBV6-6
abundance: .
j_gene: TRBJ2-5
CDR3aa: CASSYFSRSQETQYF

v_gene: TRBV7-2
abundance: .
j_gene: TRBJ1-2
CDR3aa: CASSLGGQGKNGYTF

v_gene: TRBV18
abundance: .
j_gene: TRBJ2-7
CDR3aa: CASSPTGGSYEQYF

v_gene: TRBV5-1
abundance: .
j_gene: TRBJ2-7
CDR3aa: CASSSSPGQQNYEQYF

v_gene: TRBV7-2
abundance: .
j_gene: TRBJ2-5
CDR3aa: CASSQEATGVETQYF

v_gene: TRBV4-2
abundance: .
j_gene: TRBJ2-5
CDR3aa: CASSQDRGGLAETQYF

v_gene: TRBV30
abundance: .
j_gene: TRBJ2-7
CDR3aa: CAWSAGTGVIYEQYF

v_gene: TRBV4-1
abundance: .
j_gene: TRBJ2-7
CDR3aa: CASSQVGQTREQYF

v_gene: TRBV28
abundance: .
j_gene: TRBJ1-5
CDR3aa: CASYSQGSGQPQHF

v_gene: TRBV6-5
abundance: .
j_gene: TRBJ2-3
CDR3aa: CASSYGYRGQVTQYF

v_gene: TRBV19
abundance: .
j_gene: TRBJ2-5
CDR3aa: CASSIRDRPQETQYF

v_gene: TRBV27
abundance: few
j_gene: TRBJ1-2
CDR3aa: CASIWGWRGYTF

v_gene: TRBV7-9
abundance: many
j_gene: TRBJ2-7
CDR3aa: CASSLGRVQGTYEQYF

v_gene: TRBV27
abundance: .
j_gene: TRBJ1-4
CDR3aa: CASSRGTDNEKLFF

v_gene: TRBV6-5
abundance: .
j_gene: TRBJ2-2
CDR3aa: CASFHGGTGELFF

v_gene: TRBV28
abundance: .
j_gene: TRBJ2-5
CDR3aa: CASSLAGVQETQYF

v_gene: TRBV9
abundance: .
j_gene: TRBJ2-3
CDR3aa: CASSVVGGGTDTQYF

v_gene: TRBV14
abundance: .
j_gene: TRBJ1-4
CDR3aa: CASSQTTGGNEKLFF

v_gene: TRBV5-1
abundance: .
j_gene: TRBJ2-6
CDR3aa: CASSFWGQGNSGANVLTF

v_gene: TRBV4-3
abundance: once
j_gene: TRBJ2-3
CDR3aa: CASSPRTPTDTQYF

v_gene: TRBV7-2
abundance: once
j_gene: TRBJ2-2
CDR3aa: CASSLSYTGELFF

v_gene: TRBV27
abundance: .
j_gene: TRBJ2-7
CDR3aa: CASSGGLFYEQYF

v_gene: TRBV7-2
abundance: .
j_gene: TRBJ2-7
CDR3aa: CASSSGQGSYEQYF

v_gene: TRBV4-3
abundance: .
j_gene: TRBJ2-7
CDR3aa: CASSQEWGTNYEQYF

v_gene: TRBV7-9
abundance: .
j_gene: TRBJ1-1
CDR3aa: CASSFRRNEAEAFF

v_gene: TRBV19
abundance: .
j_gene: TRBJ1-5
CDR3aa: CASSPPPGKGFNQPQHF

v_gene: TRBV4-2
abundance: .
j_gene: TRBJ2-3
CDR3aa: CASSQAGTGGITDTQYF

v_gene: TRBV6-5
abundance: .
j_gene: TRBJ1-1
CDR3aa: CASSRQGATEAFF

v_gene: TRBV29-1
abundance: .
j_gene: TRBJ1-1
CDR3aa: CSVEGNEAFF

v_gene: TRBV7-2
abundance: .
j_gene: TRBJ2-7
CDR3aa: CASSLAPTPVQQYF

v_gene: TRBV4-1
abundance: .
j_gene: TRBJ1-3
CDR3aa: CASSQEGAGGFGNTIYF

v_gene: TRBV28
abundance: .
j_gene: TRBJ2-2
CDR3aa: CASSLSPGVAGELFF